The T cell receptor (beta chain) described here comes from a study of blood T cells in healthy people across ages. Study outcomes and limitations: Estimated diversity across one million T cells was deemed an underestimate.

It was with a sample-barcoded 5' primer and a J-beta primer mix that a second PCR of about 6 to 12 cycles was run. MiXCR, run by TCRdb on the 5' RACE reads, gives a single entry per CDR3 protein. The sample includes 600,000 to 1,000,000 distinct CDR3 sequences, about 25% of them seen just once. Details on this clonotype: Its antigen is not known.

CDR1 and CDR2 (germline): MNHEY, SMNVEV (reference sequence). The CDR3 runs 15 residues. After removal of 5 bases from V and 13 bases from J, the junction contained 10 bases not matched to a gene. These data are also associated with another study on T cells of mothers and their children. That work adds: A primer called M1S, used in the second PCR, added sample barcodes and 2-4 random nucleotides.

This TCR came from a boy between 5 and 17 years old in good health. Sample: blood. The V gene is TRBV27, the J gene TRBJ1-6, with 11 nucleotides matching TRBD1. This chain's CDR3 is CASSPGTGGFVPLHF. As DNA, the CDR3 is TGTGCCAGCAGTCCCGGGACAGGGGGTTTTGTGCCCCTCCACTTT.